This is a list of T cell receptor beta chains from one sample in a study of post-analysis software for immune sequencing data. One entry per CDR3 protein, called by TCRdb with MiXCR from the PCR reads. This table has hundreds of thousands of distinct CDR3 sequences, 59% appearing once. The sequenced material came from blood. These receptors all stem from a girl aged 2 to 10 with multiple sclerosis. CDR3s include the opening cysteine and the closing phenylalanine or tryptophan. The size of a clone is reported for some rows only, either as once, few or many, or as a class for expanded clones.

j_gene,v_gene,abundance,CDR3aa
TRBJ1-2,TRBV20-1,.,CSARPPGQGIYGYTF
TRBJ2-5,TRBV3-1,few,CASSQDVAGDLETQYF
TRBJ1-1,TRBV6-6,.,CASRPGRKGTEAFF
.,TRBV7-2,.,CASRLTLGPLYEQYF
TRBJ2-5,TRBV7-8,.,CASSPTGTGAQETQYF
TRBJ2-4,TRBV20-1,.,CSARGQEGGIGGSAKNIQYF
TRBJ2-3,TRBV27,.,CASSLQPLSTNTQYF
TRBJ2-1,TRBV4-1,few,CASSHPRGTSGSRVGNEQFF
TRBJ2-1,TRBV12-3/TRBV12-4,few,CASSFWTNEQFF
TRBJ1-1,TRBV4-2,few,CASSQDLDRGLTEAFF
TRBJ2-7,TRBV7-6,.,CASSLAGYGQTYEQYF
TRBJ1-2,TRBV29-1,few,CSVYGTGIPYGYTF
TRBJ2-3,TRBV7-3,.,CASSSQGAEDTQYF
TRBJ2-1,TRBV12-3/TRBV12-4,.,CASSSWRLAKNEQFF
TRBJ2-3,TRBV5-1,.,CASTTIAGGADTQYF
TRBJ2-5,TRBV12-3/TRBV12-4,few,CASSSSPETQYF
TRBJ2-6,TRBV10-3,.,CAISESTSGAGANVLTF
TRBJ1-6,TRBV4-3,.,CASSQVGQGAYNSPLHF
TRBJ2-7,TRBV5-1,few,CASSLGKAYEQYF
TRBJ2-7,TRBV6-2/TRBV6-3,.,CASSSIGPSYEQYF
TRBJ2-7,TRBV29-1,few,CSVEGTAAGSYEQYF
TRBJ1-5,TRBV20-1,.,CSGLDRGDQPQHF
TRBJ2-6,TRBV5-1,.,CASSIARPSGANVLTF
TRBJ2-7,TRBV29-1,few,CSALGRDGEQYF
TRBJ2-1,TRBV6-6,.,CASSYSLNDRENNEQFF
TRBJ2-1,TRBV9,few,CASSVLLAGGPGNEQFF
TRBJ2-1,TRBV7-2,.,CATHGTSGRNEQFF
TRBJ2-2,TRBV27,few,CASQDPGQGSTGELFF
TRBJ2-1,TRBV30,.,CAWSVQNGMRNEQFF
TRBJ1-2,TRBV11-2,.,CASSYKRAYGYTF
TRBJ2-1,TRBV4-3,.,CASSKDRKGYNEQFF
TRBJ1-2,TRBV7-2,.,CASSPTGLRGYTF
TRBJ2-4,TRBV20-1,.,CSARDFVKGNIQYF
TRBJ2-3,TRBV5-5,few,CASSWGLHTDTQYF
TRBJ2-3,TRBV5-1,.,CAGSLLDTQYF
TRBJ1-2,TRBV7-3,.,CASSSSRGDGYTF
TRBJ1-5,TRBV28,.,CASIQLGQPQHF
TRBJ2-1,TRBV12-3/TRBV12-4,few,CASSPNPGLAGEQPSYNEQFF
TRBJ2-1,TRBV7-3,.,CASSPGTRFNNEQFF
TRBJ2-5,TRBV6-5,.,CASSGGTSGQETQYF
TRBJ2-1,TRBV5-1,few,CASSWSGRSGRQEQFF
TRBJ1-6,TRBV20-1,.,CGGTAYNSPLHF
TRBJ2-4,TRBV2,.,CASSVGTPSVGQYF
TRBJ1-2,TRBV7-9,.,CASSYRTENYGYTF
TRBJ2-1,TRBV20-1,.,CSAIPIRWVAGGKIDEQFF
TRBJ2-1,TRBV4-2,once,CASSQGGGVYNEQFF
TRBJ1-2,TRBV13,.,CASSPRTTRKQNYGYTF